This TCR beta chain emerged from a study of cytomegalovirus exposure and HLA in healthy donors. Study-level information: In a previous analysis, some 110 million unique TCR beta sequences were found from 150 million to 200 million T cells. Study results and limitations: Most CMV-associated TCR beta chains appeared HLA-restricted in a later analysis.

With regard to this clone: What it binds is unknown.

Vbeta (60) and Jbeta (13) primers were used in the PCR. Method: immunoSEQ multiplex PCR; TCRdb's copy keeps in-frame clones and lacks some. The data show around 96,000 clones, around 76% seen once. The ends were cut back, 4 bases at V and 7 bases at J, with 30 bases in the middle. The CDR3 has 18 amino acids. Germline CDR1 SGHRS, CDR2 YFSETQ. The sequencing input was PBMCs. The sequence was collected from a young man in good health and CMV-seropositive. The chain employs TRBV5-1 and TRBJ2-7; weak D call: TRBD2 (13 bases). CDR3 protein: CASSRDRGRILAGGEQYF. The CDR3 DNA sequence: TGCGCCAGCAGCCGGGACAGGGGGCGAATACTAGCGGGGGGGGAGCAGTACTTC.